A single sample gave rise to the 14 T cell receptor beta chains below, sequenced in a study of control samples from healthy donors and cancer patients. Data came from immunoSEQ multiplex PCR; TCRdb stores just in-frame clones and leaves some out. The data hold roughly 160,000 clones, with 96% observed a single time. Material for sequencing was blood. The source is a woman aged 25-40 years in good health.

The CDR3: CASSLDPGSSGNTIYF. Here the CDR3 DNA reads TGCGCCAGCAGCTTGGATCCGGGGAGCTCTGGAAACACCATATATTTT. The chain employs TRBV5-1 and TRBJ1-3; D remains unclear. Germline V CDR1 and CDR2: SGHRS, YFSETQ. V was clipped by 0 bases and J by 0 bases, with 10 bases between them. This CDR3 contains 16 residues.

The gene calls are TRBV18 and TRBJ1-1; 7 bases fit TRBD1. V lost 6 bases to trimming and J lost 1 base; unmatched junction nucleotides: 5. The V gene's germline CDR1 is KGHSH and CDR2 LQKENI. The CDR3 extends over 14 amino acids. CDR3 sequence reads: CASSPGQANTEAFF. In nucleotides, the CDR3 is TGTGCCAGCTCCCCCGGACAGGCGAACACTGAAGCTTTCTTT. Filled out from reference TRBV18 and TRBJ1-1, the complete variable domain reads NAGVMQNPRHLVRRRGQEARLRCSPMKGHSHVYWYRQLPEEGLKFMVYLQKENIIDESGMPKERFSAEFPKEGPSILRIQQVVRGDSAAYFCASSPGQANTEAFFGQGTRLTVV.

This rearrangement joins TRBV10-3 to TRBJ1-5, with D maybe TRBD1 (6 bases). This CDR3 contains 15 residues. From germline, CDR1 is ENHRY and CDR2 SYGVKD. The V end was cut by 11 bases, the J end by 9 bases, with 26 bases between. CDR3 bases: TGTGCCTCATCCCCCGCGGGGGGGGGCGAGTGGCCCCAGCATTTT. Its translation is CASSPAGGGEWPQHF.

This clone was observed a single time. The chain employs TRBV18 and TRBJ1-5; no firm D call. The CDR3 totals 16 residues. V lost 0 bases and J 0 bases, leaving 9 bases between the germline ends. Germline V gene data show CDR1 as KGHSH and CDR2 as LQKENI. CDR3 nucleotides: TGTGCCAGCTCACCACCAGGGATGTATAGCAATCAGCCCCAGCATTTT. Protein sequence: CASSPPGMYSNQPQHF.

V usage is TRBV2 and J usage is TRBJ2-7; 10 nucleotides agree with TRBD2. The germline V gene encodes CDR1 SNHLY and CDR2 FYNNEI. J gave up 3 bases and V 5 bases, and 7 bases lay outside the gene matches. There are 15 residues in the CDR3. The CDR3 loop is CASSPLLAGIYEQYF. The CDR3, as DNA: TGTGCCAGCAGTCCTTTACTAGCGGGGATCTACGAGCAGTACTTC.

For the CDR3, the DNA is TGCGCCAGCAGCTTGGATTGGAATGAGCAGTTCTTC. This sequence encodes CASSLDWNEQFF. The V and J genes are TRBV5-1 and TRBJ2-1; D is undetermined. V gave up 0 bases and J gave up 7 bases, with 5 bases separating them. The CDR3 is 12 residues long. Germline V gives CDR1 SGHRS, CDR2 YFSETQ.

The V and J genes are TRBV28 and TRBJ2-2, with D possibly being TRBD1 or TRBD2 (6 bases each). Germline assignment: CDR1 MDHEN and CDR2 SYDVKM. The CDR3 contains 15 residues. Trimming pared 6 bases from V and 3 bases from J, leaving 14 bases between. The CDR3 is CASSLEGGYTGELFF. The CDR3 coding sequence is TGTGCCAGCAGCTTGGAGGGGGGATACACCGGGGAGCTGTTTTTT.

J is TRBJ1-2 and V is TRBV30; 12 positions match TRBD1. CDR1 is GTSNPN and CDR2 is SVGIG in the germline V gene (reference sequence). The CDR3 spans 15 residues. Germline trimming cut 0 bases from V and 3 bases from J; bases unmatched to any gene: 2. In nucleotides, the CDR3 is TGTGCCTGGAGTGTAGGGACAGGGGGCCACTATGGCTACACCTTC. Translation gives CAWSVGTGGHYGYTF.

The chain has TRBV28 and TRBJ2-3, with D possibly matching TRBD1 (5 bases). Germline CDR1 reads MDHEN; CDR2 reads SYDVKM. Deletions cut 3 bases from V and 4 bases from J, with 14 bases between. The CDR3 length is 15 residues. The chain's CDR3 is CASSLGAGSADTQYF. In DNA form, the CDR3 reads TGTGCCAGCAGTTTGGGCGCAGGGTCGGCAGATACGCAGTATTTT.

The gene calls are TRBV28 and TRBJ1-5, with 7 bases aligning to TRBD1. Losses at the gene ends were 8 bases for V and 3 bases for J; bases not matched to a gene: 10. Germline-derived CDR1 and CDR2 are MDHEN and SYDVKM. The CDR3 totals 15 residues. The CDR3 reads CASVLGTAANQPQHF. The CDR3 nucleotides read TGTGCCAGCGTTTTAGGGACAGCGGCCAATCAGCCCCAGCATTTT.

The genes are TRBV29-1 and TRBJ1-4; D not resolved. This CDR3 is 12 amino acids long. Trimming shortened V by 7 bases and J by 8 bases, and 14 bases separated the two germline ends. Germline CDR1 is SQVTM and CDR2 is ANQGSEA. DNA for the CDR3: TGCAGCGGCGGCGATGTGGGGGAAAAACTGTTTTTT. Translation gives CSGGDVGEKLFF.

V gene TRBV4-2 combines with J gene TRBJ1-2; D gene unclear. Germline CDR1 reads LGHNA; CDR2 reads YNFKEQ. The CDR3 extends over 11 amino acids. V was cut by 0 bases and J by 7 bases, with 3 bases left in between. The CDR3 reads CASSQDGGYTF. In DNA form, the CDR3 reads TGTGCCAGCAGCCAAGATGGTGGCTACACCTTC.

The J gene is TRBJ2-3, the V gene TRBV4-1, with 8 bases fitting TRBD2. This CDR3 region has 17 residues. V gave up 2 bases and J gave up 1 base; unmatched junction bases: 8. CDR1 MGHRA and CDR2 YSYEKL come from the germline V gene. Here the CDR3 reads CASSQLLGLAGTDTQYF. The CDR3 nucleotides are TGCGCCAGCAGCCAACTACTAGGACTAGCCGGCACAGATACGCAGTATTTT.

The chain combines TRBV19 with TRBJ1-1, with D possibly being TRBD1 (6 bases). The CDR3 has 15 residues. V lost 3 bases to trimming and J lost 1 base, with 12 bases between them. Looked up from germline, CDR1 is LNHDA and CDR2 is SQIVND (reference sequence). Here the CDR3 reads CASSIPDRTNTEAFF. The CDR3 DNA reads TGTGCCAGTAGTATTCCCGACAGGACGAACACTGAAGCTTTCTTT.